This entry lists 7 T cell receptor beta chains sequenced from one sample in a study of CD8+ T cells in alopecia areata. In each case, RNA was isolated and then reverse transcribed into cDNA as the sequencing template. The data were produced by immunoSEQ multiplex PCR, yet TCRdb's version contains in-frame clones alone and is incomplete. The specimen gives around 110,000 clones without singletons; the ten biggest hold around a fifth. The sequenced material came from lesional skin. The receptors were sampled from a C3H/HeJ mouse with alopecia areata. The strain is characterized by the MHC haplotype H2-k.

This clone was found many times. Gene names and germline refer to mouse. The missing CDR3 end, 4 residues past where the read stops, is filled in from the germline J gene. The chain employs TRBV13-3 and TRBJ2-7, with 10 bases matching TRBD1. This CDR3 has 15 amino acids. Germline V gene data show CDR1 as NNHDY and CDR2 as SYVADS. The sequenced CDR3 bases are TGTGCCAGCAGTGATGCAGGGGACAGGGGATAT. Translated: CASSDAGDRGY. The CDR3, in full, reads CASSDAGDRGYEQYF.

Remarks on this clone: Mouse names are used for the genes. The CDR3 end falls 4 residues outside the read, so it is completed with the germline J gene. The gene calls are TRBV1 and TRBJ1-1; possibly TRBD1 for D (5 bases). The V gene's germline CDR1 is NSQYPW and CDR2 LRSPGD (reference sequence). The CDR3 totals 14 residues. The CDR3 sequence is CTCSAGGWGEEVFF. CDR3 DNA, as far as it was read: TGCACCTGCAGTGCAGGGGGCTGGGGGGAA.

As for this clone: Genes and germline come from the mouse. The read halts 4 residues ahead of the CDR3 end, with the missing end drawn from the germline J gene. This chain connects TRBV13-2 to TRBJ1-4, with 10 positions matching TRBD1. CDR3 size: 16 residues. The germline V gene has CDR1 NNHNN and CDR2 SYGAGS (reference sequence). V trimming: 0 bases; J trimming: 3 bases; junction bases outside the gene matches: 2. The CDR3 protein is CASGDDGTGANERLFF. The sequenced part of the CDR3 DNA is TGTGCCAGCGGTGATGACGGGACAGGGGCCAACGAA.

Concerning this clone itself: Translating the DNA gives a protein that differs from the TCRdb entry at residue 13; the protein shown here is that DNA translation. Genes here carry mouse names. The read halts 3 residues ahead of the CDR3 end, with the missing end drawn from the germline J gene. This chain joins TRBV19 and TRBJ1-6, with D possibly TRBD1 on 6 matching bases. TRBJ1-6 is given ORF status, its function remaining uncertain. V lost 0 bases to trimming and J lost 3 bases, with 10 bases between them. Germline V gene data show CDR1 as FNHDT and CDR2 as SITEND (reference sequence). The length of the CDR3 is 16 residues. Incomplete CDR3 DNA: TGTGCCAGCAGTATAGGGGGGGACAACTATAATTCGCCC. Translation: CASSIGGDNYNSP. The complete CDR3 reads CASSIGGDNYNSPLYF.

On this clone: Genes and germline come from the mouse. The CDR3 goes on 4 residues after the read ends, and that part is filled in from the germline J gene. The rearrangement uses TRBV13-1 and TRBJ1-4, with 9 bases identical to TRBD1. Germline-derived CDR1 and CDR2 are NSHNY and SYGAGN. The CDR3 totals 16 residues. Unmatched junction bases numbered 2, after V lost 0 bases and J lost 2 bases. Incomplete CDR3 DNA: TGTGCCAGCAGTGATGAAGGGACAGGGTCCAACGAA. Protein sequence: CASSDEGTGSNE. The CDR3, in full, reads CASSDEGTGSNERLFF.

This clone was found a few times. The germline and genes are mouse ones. The read stops 4 residues short of the end of the CDR3; the missing end is completed from the germline J gene. This chain links TRBV1 with TRBJ1-1, with 8 bases matching TRBD1. J gave up 4 bases and V 4 bases, and 8 bases lay outside the gene matches. The CDR3 length is 15 residues. Germline CDR1 is NSQYPW and CDR2 is LRSPGD (reference sequence). CDR3 DNA (partial): TGCACCTGCAGTGGGAGACAGGGGACGGGCACA. Its protein product is CTCSGRQGTGT. The whole CDR3 sequence reads CTCSGRQGTGTEVFF.

The table lists this clone with many counts. Gene names follow the mouse nomenclature. With the read ending 4 residues before the CDR3 end, the germline J gene is used to fill in that end. V is TRBV13-3 and J is TRBJ1-1; D is ambiguous. Trimming removed 0 bases from V and 4 bases from J, with 10 bases in between. The CDR3 extends over 14 amino acids. The germline gives CDR1 NNHDY, CDR2 SYVADS. The DNA read from the CDR3 is TGTGCCAGCAGTGATGAAGGGTTTATCACA. Protein sequence: CASSDEGFIT. The whole CDR3 reads CASSDEGFITEVFF.